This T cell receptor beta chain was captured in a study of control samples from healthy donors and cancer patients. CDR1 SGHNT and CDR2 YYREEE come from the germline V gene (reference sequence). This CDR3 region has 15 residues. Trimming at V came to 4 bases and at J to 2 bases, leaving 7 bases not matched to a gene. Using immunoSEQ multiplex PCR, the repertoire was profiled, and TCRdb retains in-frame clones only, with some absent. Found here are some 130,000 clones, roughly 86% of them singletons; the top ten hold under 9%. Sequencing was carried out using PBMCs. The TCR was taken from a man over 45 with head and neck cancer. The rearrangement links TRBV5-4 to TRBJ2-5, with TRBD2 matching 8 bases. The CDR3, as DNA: TGTGCCAGCAGCCCGGGAGGGCTGGGGCAAGAGACCCAGTACTTC. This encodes CASSPGGLGQETQYF.